Included here is one T cell receptor (beta chain) sequence, with context. This sample was taken from a study of blood T cell repertoires in COVID-19. Under the authors' procedure: Amplification with reference gene primers provided the estimates of nucleated cell counts. The method was immunoSEQ multiplex PCR; TCRdb's version includes in-frame clones alone and lacks a portion of them. From that table come the V and J calls and clone size; the DNA was used to work out D and trimming. The sample holds 350,000 or so clones, around four fifths seen once. Germline V gene sequence: CDR1 SGHNT, CDR2 YYREEE (reference sequence). Trimming stripped 4 bases from V and 5 bases from J, with 11 bases between. This CDR3 has 13 residues.

The TCR was taken from a young man with active or convalescent COVID-19. Sequenced: peripheral blood. J is TRBJ2-3 and V is TRBV5-4; D is unresolved. CDR3 DNA sequence: TGTGCCAGCAGCCTGTTTGCGGTAGATACGCAGTATTTT. Translation: CASSLFAVDTQYF.